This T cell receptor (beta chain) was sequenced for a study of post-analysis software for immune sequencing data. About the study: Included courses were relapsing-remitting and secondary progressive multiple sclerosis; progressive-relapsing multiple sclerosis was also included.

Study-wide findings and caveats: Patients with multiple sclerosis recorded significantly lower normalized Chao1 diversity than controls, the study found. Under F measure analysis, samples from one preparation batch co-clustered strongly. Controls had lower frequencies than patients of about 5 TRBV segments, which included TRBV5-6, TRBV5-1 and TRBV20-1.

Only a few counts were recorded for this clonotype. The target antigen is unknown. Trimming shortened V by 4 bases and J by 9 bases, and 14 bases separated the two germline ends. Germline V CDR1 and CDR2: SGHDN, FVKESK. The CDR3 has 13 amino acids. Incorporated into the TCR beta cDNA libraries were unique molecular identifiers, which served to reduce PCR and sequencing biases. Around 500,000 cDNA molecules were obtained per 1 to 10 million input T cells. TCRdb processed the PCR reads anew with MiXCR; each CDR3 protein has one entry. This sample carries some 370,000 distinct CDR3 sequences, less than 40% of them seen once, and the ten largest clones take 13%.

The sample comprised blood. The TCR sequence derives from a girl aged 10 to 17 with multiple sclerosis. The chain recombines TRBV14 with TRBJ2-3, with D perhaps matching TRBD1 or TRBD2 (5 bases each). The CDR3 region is CASSRGAAATQYF. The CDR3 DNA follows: TGTGCCAGCAGCCGAGGGGCGGCCGCGACGCAGTATTTT.